A single sample is the source of the 13 T cell receptor beta chains below, sequenced in a study of T cells in Graves' hyperthyroidism and ophthalmopathy. Regions amplified from RNA transcripts were the TCR beta CDR3 regions. During a first-round RT-PCR of the TCR CDR3, the HTBI primer set was used. TCRdb re-derived calls from the multiplex PCR reads in MiXCR, one entry per CDR3 protein. The sample records over 45,000 distinct CDR3 sequences, about 50% being singletons. Sequencing was performed on blood. These receptors came from a woman in her twenties or thirties with Graves' ophthalmopathy.

The CDR3: CASSHDPRSQETQYF. CDR3 in DNA: TGTGCCAGCAGCCACGATCCCCGGAGTCAAGAGACCCAGTACTTC. J is TRBJ2-5 and V is TRBV14; D is unclear. CDR3 size: 15 residues. Per the germline V gene, CDR1 is SGHDN and CDR2 is FVKESK. Between the trimmed V and J ends, which lost 3 bases and 2 bases, there was a span of 13 bases.

The CDR3 DNA is TGTGCCAGCAGCTTGAACGGGCAGGCGCAGTATTTT. This codes for CASSLNGQAQYF. The rearrangement links TRBV7-2 to TRBJ2-3, with D unclear. The CDR3 extends over 12 amino acids. Trimming cost V 3 bases and J 10 bases, with 11 bases left between them. Germline-derived CDR1 and CDR2 are SGHTA and FQGNSA.

This clonotype was counted at least ten times. V and J are TRBV9 and TRBJ2-2, with a tentative D call TRBD2 (5 bases). The germline gives CDR1 SGDLS, CDR2 YYNGEE. V shed 4 bases and J shed 0 bases, with 16 bases lying between them. CDR3 length equals 17 residues. DNA for the CDR3: TGTGCCAGCAGCCTCAGGAGCGGACTCGCGAACACCGGGGAGCTGTTTTTT. This sequence encodes CASSLRSGLANTGELFF.

At least ten counts were recorded for this clonotype. The CDR3 here is CATSDWGQGGISGANVLTF. As DNA, the CDR3 is TGTGCCACCAGTGACTGGGGACAGGGGGGCATCTCTGGGGCCAACGTCCTGACTTTC. The chain links TRBV24-1 to TRBJ2-6; 11 bases map to TRBD1. CDR1 is KGHDR, CDR2 SFDVKD, per germline. With 4 bases clipped from V and 0 bases from J, the junction kept 7 bases outside the gene matches. The CDR3 sequence is 19 residues long.

This clonotype was detected ten times or more. This sequence joins TRBV29-1 and TRBJ2-3, with TRBD2 matching 7 bases. V dropped 7 bases and J dropped 6; count of bases not matched to a gene: 22. This CDR3 has 17 residues. Per the germline V gene, CDR1 is SQVTM and CDR2 is ANQGSEA. The CDR3 sequence is CSGMSGGSWDYLDTQYF. The DNA for the CDR3 is TGCAGCGGAATGTCGGGGGGTTCCTGGGACTATTTGGATACGCAGTATTTT.

A remark on this clonotype: The DNA is left out, because the CDR3 cannot be placed on it with certainty; the CDR3 is given as TCRdb lists it. The chain combines TRBV6-1 with TRBJ1-2; the table gives TRBD1 as D, unverified against the DNA. The length of the CDR3 is 13 amino acids, counting both ends. Germline loops: CDR1 MNHNS, CDR2 SASEGT. The CDR3 spells CASSFGQGAGNTF.

This rearrangement joins TRBV6-6 to TRBJ2-1; the D call may be TRBD1 or TRBD2 (6 bases each). CDR3 length: 13 residues. Germline lookup yields CDR1 MNHNY and CDR2 SVGAGI (reference sequence). V was cut by 5 bases and J by 7 bases, with 12 bases left in between. CDR3 sequence (DNA): TGTGCCAGCAGTGAAGGGGGAGGTAATGAGCAGTTCTTC. Protein product: CASSEGGGNEQFF.

This clonotype counts as medium-sized (0.01 to 0.1%). This chain links TRBV25-1 with TRBJ1-4; TRBD1 is a possible D gene (6 bases). This CDR3 is 15 amino acids long. Germline values: CDR1 MGHDK, CDR2 SYGVNS. V was cut by 2 bases and J by 4 bases, with 11 bases left in between. This CDR3 reads CASSENRGDNEKLFF. CDR3 nucleotides: TGTGCCAGCAGTGAAAATAGGGGGGATAATGAAAAACTGTTTTTT.

This sequence joins TRBV2 and TRBJ2-7; 12 bases fit TRBD2. Germline V lookup: CDR1 SNHLY, CDR2 FYNNEI. CDR3 length: 13 residues. CDR3: CATLGLAGYEQYF. In DNA, the CDR3 is TGTGCTACATTGGGACTAGCGGGTTACGAGCAGTACTTC. Full variable domain (remainder filled in from reference TRBV2 and TRBJ2-7): EPEVTQTPSHQVTQMGQEVILRCVPISNHLYFYWYRQILGQKVEFLVSFYNNEISEKSEIFDDQFSVERPDGSNFTLKIRSTKLEDSAMYFCATLGLAGYEQYFGPGTRLTVT.

This clonotype was counted many times. The CDR3 coding sequence is TGTGCCAGCAGCTTAGGGGACCGCTATGGCTACACCTTC. It codes for CASSLGDRYGYTF. V usage is TRBV11-2 and J usage is TRBJ1-2, with a possible D match to TRBD1 (5 bases). CDR1 SGHAT and CDR2 FQNNGV come from the germline V gene. This CDR3 is 13 amino acids long. The V end lost 1 base, the J end lost 4 bases, and 7 bases lay between the germline ends.

This chain uses TRBV10-3 with TRBJ2-2; D perhaps matches TRBD1 (6 bases). Between the trimmed V and J ends, which lost 7 bases and 1 base, there was a span of 10 bases. Looked up from germline, CDR1 is ENHRY and CDR2 is SYGVKD. This CDR3 region has 14 residues. The CDR3 nucleotides read TGTGCCATCACGGCAGGGGTGAACACCGGGGAGCTGTTTTTT. Protein: CAITAGVNTGELFF.

V usage is TRBV9 and J usage is TRBJ2-3, with unresolved D. The V end was cut by 0 bases, the J end by 11 bases, with 13 bases between. Germline V gene data show CDR1 as SGDLS and CDR2 as YYNGEE. This CDR3 comprises 13 residues. The CDR3: CASSVAWANEQYF. For the CDR3, the DNA is TGTGCCAGCAGCGTAGCGTGGGCGAATGAGCAGTATTTT.

This clonotype was recorded at least ten times. The chain joins TRBV28 to TRBJ2-1; D might be TRBD1 (6 bases). This CDR3 has 14 amino acids. Trimming shortened V by 5 bases and J by 9 bases, and 17 bases separated the two germline ends. The V gene's germline CDR1 is MDHEN and CDR2 SYDVKM. Here the CDR3 reads CASSPTQGWTEQFF. The CDR3 nucleotides are TGTGCCAGCAGTCCGACCCAGGGGTGGACTGAGCAGTTCTTC.